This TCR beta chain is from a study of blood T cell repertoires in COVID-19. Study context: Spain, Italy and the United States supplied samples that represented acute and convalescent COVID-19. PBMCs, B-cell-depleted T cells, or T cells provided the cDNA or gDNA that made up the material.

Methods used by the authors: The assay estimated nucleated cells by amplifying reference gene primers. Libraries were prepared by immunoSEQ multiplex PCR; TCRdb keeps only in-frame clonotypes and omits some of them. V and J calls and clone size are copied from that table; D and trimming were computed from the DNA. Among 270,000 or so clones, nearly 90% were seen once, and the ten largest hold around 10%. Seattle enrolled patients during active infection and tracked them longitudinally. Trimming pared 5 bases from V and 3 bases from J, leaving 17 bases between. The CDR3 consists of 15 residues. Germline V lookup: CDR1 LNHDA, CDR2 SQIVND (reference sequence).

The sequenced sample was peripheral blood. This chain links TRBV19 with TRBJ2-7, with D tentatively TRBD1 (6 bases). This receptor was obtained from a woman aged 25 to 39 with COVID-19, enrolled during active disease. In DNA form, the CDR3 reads TGTGCCAGTAGTTCTTCAGGGGCGAACCTCTACGAGCAGTACTTC. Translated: CASSSSGANLYEQYF.